Sequencing of this T cell receptor (beta chain) was carried out in a study of persistence of HIV-infected CD4 T cells. Study-wide points: Degenerate expanded CDR3beta sequences were enriched among CMV- and Gag-responding cells.

The CDR3 totals 12 residues. With 4 bases removed from V and 4 bases from J, the gap between germline ends came to 10 bases. Looked up from germline, CDR1 is SQVTM and CDR2 is ANQGSEA. Comment on this clone: Its specificity is not known.

Cells were stimulated with overlapping HIV-1 Gag 15-mer peptides. Sorting selected CD4+ T cells upregulating both CD40 ligand and CD69. The immunoSEQ assay was version 4, run in survey mode. TCRdb's copy holds only in-frame clones and misses some; the assay was immunoSEQ multiplex PCR. Of under 20,000 clones in the sample, roughly two thirds are singletons; the top ten hold 1.5% to 2%. This clonotype was obtained from an adult woman with HIV who was CMV-seropositive. The rearrangement links TRBV29-1 to TRBJ2-5; no clear D gene. This specimen consisted of CD4+ T cells sorted from PBMCs after approximately 20-hour stimulation, obtained from a patient who received antiretroviral therapy. The CDR3 coding sequence is TGCAGCGTTGGCGCCATCTCAGAGACCCAGTACTTC. It specifies CSVGAISETQYF.